This T cell receptor beta chain was identified in a study of CD4 T cells in relation to SARS-CoV-2 and coronaviruses. Clones were read by immunoSEQ multiplex PCR, and TCRdb kept only the in-frame ones, dropping some. The repertoire has around 11,000 clones, over 70% of them found once; the top ten carry about a sixth. Concerning this clone itself: What it recognizes is unknown.

V was cut by 7 bases and J by 3 bases, with 14 bases left in between. The CDR3 totals 14 residues. The germline gives CDR1 SEHNR, CDR2 FQNEAQ (reference sequence). The unexposed donors gave CD4+ T cells in about 2011-2019, prior to COVID-19. After roughly ten days of culture, CD4+ T cells were isolated. The receptor was isolated from a human donor in good health. Sequencing input: CD4+ T cells from PBMCs, cultured in vitro. The gene calls are TRBV7-9 and TRBJ2-3; D is uncertain. CDR3 sequence (DNA): TGTGCCAGCATCCTATGGATGGGGACAGATACGCAGTATTTT. It yields the protein CASILWMGTDTQYF.